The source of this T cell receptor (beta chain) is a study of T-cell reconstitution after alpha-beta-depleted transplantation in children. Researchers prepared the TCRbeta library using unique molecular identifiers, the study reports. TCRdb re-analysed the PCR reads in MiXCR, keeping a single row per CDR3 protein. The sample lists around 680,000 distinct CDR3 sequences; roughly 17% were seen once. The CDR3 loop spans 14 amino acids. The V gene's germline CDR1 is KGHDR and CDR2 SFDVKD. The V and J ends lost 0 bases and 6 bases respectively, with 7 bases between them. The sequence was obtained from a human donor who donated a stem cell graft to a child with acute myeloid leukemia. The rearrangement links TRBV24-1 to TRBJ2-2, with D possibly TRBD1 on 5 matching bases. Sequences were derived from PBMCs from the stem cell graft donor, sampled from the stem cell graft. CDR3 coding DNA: TGTGCCACCAGTGATTTGCAGACAGCCGGGGAGCTGTTTTTT. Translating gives CATSDLQTAGELFF.